A selection of T cell receptor beta chains follows, all from one sample in a study of Tregs in tolerant kidney transplant recipients. Clones were read by immunoSEQ multiplex PCR, and TCRdb kept only the in-frame ones, dropping some. The data contain some 240,000 clones, 65% to 85% of them singletons. The sequenced material came from CD4+ T cells from blood. All receptors come from a human donor in good health. The CDR3 runs from the conserved cysteine through the conserved F or W. Fields, in order: V gene, clone size, D gene, J gene, CDR3 length, CDR3 protein, CDR3 DNA. A D gene is named only where the DNA matches it firmly. Not all rows give a size; the values are once, few, many and, for expanded clones, a class.

TRBV7-9	-	-	TRBJ2-1	14	CASSLGMWNNEQFF	TGTGCCAGCAGCCTGGGCATGTGGAACAATGAGCAGTTCTTC
TRBV7-9	-	-	TRBJ1-1	14	CASSNYRMNTEAFF	TGTGCCAGCAGCAATTACAGGATGAACACTGAAGCTTTCTTT
TRBV5-1	-	-	TRBJ2-1	16	CASSLDGESSYNEQFF	TGCGCCAGCAGCTTGGACGGTGAGAGCTCCTACAATGAGCAGTTCTTC
TRBV5-1	-	-	TRBJ2-5	11	CASSASQTQYF	TGCGCCAGCTCGGCCTCCCAGACCCAGTACTTC
TRBV7-9	-	TRBD1	TRBJ1-6	15	CASSLGTVSNSPLHF	TGTGCCAGCAGTCTAGGGACAGTTTCCAATTCACCCCTCCACTTT
TRBV4-1	-	-	TRBJ2-2	12	CASSRRAGELFF	TGCGCCAGCAGCCGGCGCGCCGGGGAGCTGTTTTTT
TRBV19	-	TRBD2	TRBJ2-1	15	CASTRIEAGDNEQFF	TGTGCCAGTACGAGGATTGAAGCGGGAGACAATGAGCAGTTCTTC
TRBV4-1	-	-	TRBJ2-1	11	CASSQADEQFF	TGCGCCAGCAGCCAAGCGGACGAGCAGTTCTTC
TRBV5-1	few	-	TRBJ2-1	16	CASSQEPQGTYNEQFF	TGCGCCAGCAGCCAAGAGCCCCAGGGTACCTACAATGAGCAGTTCTTC
TRBV5-4	-	TRBD2	TRBJ2-7	14	CASRLAGGPYEQYF	TGTGCCAGCAGACTAGCGGGGGGGCCCTACGAGCAGTACTTC
TRBV4-1	-	-	TRBJ1-1	15	CASSQVGQVNTEAFF	TGCGCCAGCAGCCAGGTGGGACAAGTGAACACTGAAGCTTTCTTT
TRBV7-6	-	-	TRBJ1-1	17	CASSLRTAEDPNTEAFF	TGTGCCAGCAGCTTGAGGACAGCGGAGGATCCAAACACTGAAGCTTTCTTT
TRBV5-1	-	-	TRBJ2-7	14	CASSLRDPIYEQYF	TGCGCCAGCAGCCTCCGGGACCCCATCTACGAGCAGTACTTC
TRBV6-1	once	-	TRBJ2-2	15	CASSEAVGVAGELFF	TGTGCCAGCAGTGAAGCGGTGGGGGTAGCCGGGGAGCTGTTTTTT
TRBV30	-	TRBD2	TRBJ2-7	14	CAWRGSGGRYEQYF	TGTGCCTGGAGGGGAAGCGGGGGGAGGTACGAGCAGTACTTC
TRBV7-6	-	-	TRBJ2-7	12	CASSSGLYEQYF	TGTGCCAGCAGCTCGGGACTTTACGAGCAGTACTTC
TRBV19	-	-	TRBJ1-4	13	CASSISPGEKLFF	TGTGCCAGTAGTATAAGTCCGGGGGAAAAACTGTTTTTT
TRBV28	-	-	TRBJ1-1	15	CASLLTRTMNTEAFF	TGTGCCAGCCTCTTAACCCGGACCATGAACACTGAAGCTTTCTTT
TRBV25-1	-	-	TRBJ2-7	16	CASSEGGGRRTNEQYF	TGTGCCAGCAGTGAAGGTGGAGGGAGAAGGACTAACGAGCAGTACTTC
TRBV20-1	-	-	TRBJ1-4	11	CSASTWEKLFF	TGCAGTGCTAGTACGTGGGAAAAACTGTTTTTT
TRBV6-5	few	-	TRBJ2-3	13	CASSRPGGDTQYF	TGTGCCAGCAGTAGGCCCGGGGGAGATACGCAGTATTTT
TRBV4-1	-	-	TRBJ2-7	15	CASSQGPGVVNEQYF	TGCGCCAGCAGCCAAGGTCCGGGAGTGGTGAACGAGCAGTACTTC
TRBV18	-	TRBD1	TRBJ1-1	12	CASSPRGQGAFF	TGTGCCAGCTCACCCAGAGGACAGGGGGCTTTCTTT
TRBV6-5	-	-	TRBJ1-3	15	CASSYSRTDGNTIYF	TGTGCCAGCAGTTACTCGAGGACTGATGGAAACACCATATATTTT
TRBV5-4	-	-	TRBJ2-1	13	CASSFIGVPFGFF	TGTGCCAGCAGCTTTATAGGGGTCCCCTTTGGGTTCTTC
TRBV19	-	TRBD1	TRBJ1-1	14	CASSVLQGATEAFF	TGTGCCAGTAGTGTGTTACAGGGGGCGACTGAAGCTTTCTTT
TRBV27	-	TRBD1	TRBJ1-2	14	CASRMTGQTYGYTF	TGTGCCAGCAGAATGACAGGGCAGACTTATGGCTACACCTTC
TRBV19	-	-	TRBJ1-5	14	CASSLGTVAQPQHF	TGTGCCAGTAGCCTAGGGACGGTGGCTCAGCCCCAGCATTTT
TRBV2	-	TRBD1	TRBJ1-5	19	CASSVMRGSGTGERQPQHF	TGTGCCAGCAGTGTCATGCGGGGATCCGGGACAGGGGAACGGCAGCCCCAGCATTTT
TRBV15	-	-	TRBJ1-5	17	CATSRDQRGHYNQPQHF	TGTGCCACCAGCAGAGACCAGAGGGGACACTATAATCAGCCCCAGCATTTT
TRBV19	-	-	TRBJ2-2	14	CASSIRADTGELFF	TGTGCCAGTAGTATTCGGGCAGACACCGGGGAGCTGTTTTTT
TRBV18	-	TRBD2	TRBJ2-3	18	CASSPPVAGGTVSDTQYF	TGTGCCAGCTCACCACCGGTAGCGGGAGGGACGGTCTCGGATACGCAGTATTTT